The next 8 T cell receptor beta chains were all read from a single sample in a study of cytotoxic CD8 clonotypes in ibrutinib-treated CLL (dated by TCRdb to the early 2020s). Library preparation employed the immunoSEQ multiplex PCR assay. Here the immuneACCESS table is served through TCRdb, limited to in-frame sequences with V and J called. Missing clones are a known gap in these copies; in checked studies unresolved V genes cover under half, and the rest lacks a known reason. The sample data list 65,000 to 95,000 clones, and more than 70% of these were observed just once. The top ten clones comprise more than 5% of the sample. Sequenced material: PBMCs, taken before ibrutinib treatment. The source is a human donor with chronic lymphocytic leukemia.

The gene calls are TRBV5-6 and TRBJ2-3; TRBD2 matches at 10 bases. There are 16 residues in the CDR3. J was trimmed by 3 bases and V by 0 bases; bases with no gene match: 4. Germline V CDR1 and CDR2: SGHDT, YYEEEE. The CDR3 DNA is TGTGCCAGCAGCTTGGCCAGCGGGAGGGGAACAGATACGCAGTATTTT. It codes for CASSLASGRGTDTQYF.

The chain recombines TRBV19 with TRBJ1-5; 7 bases are a match to TRBD1. Germline V gene data show CDR1 as LNHDA and CDR2 as SQIVND (reference sequence). V was pared by 3 bases and J by 6 bases, with 11 bases of the junction left unmatched. The CDR3 loop spans 16 amino acids. The CDR3 is CASSIWLQGYGQPQHF. CDR3 coding DNA: TGTGCCAGTAGTATTTGGTTACAGGGGTATGGTCAGCCCCAGCATTTT.

The rearrangement joins TRBV7-6 to TRBJ2-1, with no clear D. The CDR3 runs to 15 residues. Germline V gene data show CDR1 as SGHVS and CDR2 as FNYEAQ. Trimming shortened V by 5 bases and J by 8 bases, and 19 bases separated the two germline ends. DNA for the CDR3: TGTGCCAGCAGCCCCGGTCCCGGGTTGGTAGATGAGCAGTTCTTC. Translated, it gives CASSPGPGLVDEQFF.

The chain joins TRBV7-2 to TRBJ2-1, with 12 bases fitting TRBD2. J gave up 5 bases and V 5 bases, and 4 bases lay outside the gene matches. This CDR3 has 15 amino acids. Per the germline V gene, CDR1 is SGHTA and CDR2 is FQGNSA. The chain's CDR3 is CASSPWTSGDNEQFF. In DNA form, the CDR3 reads TGTGCCAGCAGCCCCTGGACTAGCGGGGACAATGAGCAGTTCTTC.

The sample holds a few counts of this clone. This chain connects TRBV27 to TRBJ2-7, with a possible D match to TRBD2 (6 bases). Germline loops: CDR1 MNHEY, CDR2 SMNVEV (reference sequence). This CDR3 contains 16 residues. The V end lost 0 bases, the J end lost 0 bases, and 12 bases lay between the germline ends. CDR3 region: CASSLSSGWSSYEQYF. The CDR3 DNA reads TGTGCCAGCAGTTTATCGAGCGGGTGGAGCTCCTACGAGCAGTACTTC.

This chain connects TRBV27 to TRBJ2-3; the D is unclear. CDR1 and CDR2 from the germline V gene are MNHEY and SMNVEV (reference sequence). This CDR3 comprises 11 residues. Trimming took 5 bases from V and 2 from J, leaving 2 bases between them. CDR3 residues: CASSTTDTQYF. The CDR3 DNA reads as TGTGCCAGCAGTACCACAGATACGCAGTATTTT.

J is TRBJ1-2 and V is TRBV28; 7 nucleotides align to TRBD1. The CDR3 runs 15 residues. The germline V gene has CDR1 MDHEN and CDR2 SYDVKM. J was trimmed by 0 bases and V by 4 bases; bases with no gene match: 5. CDR3 amino acids: CASSSPGQPNYGYTF. The DNA of the CDR3 is TGTGCCAGCAGTTCACCGGGACAGCCTAACTATGGCTACACCTTC.

This chain uses TRBV9 with TRBJ2-3; 11 bases agree with TRBD2. The V and J ends lost 3 bases and 4 bases, in that order; junction bases with no gene match: 7. Germline V gives CDR1 SGDLS, CDR2 YYNGEE. The CDR3 length is 16 residues. CDR3: CASSAGTSGRADTQYF. CDR3 in DNA: TGTGCCAGCAGCGCCGGGACTAGCGGTCGGGCAGATACGCAGTATTTT.